The TCR beta chain under discussion was sequenced for a study of blood T cell repertoires in COVID-19. Study context: Sites across the United States, Italy and Spain contributed samples from acute and convalescent COVID-19. T cells, B-cell-depleted T cells, or PBMCs supplied cDNA or gDNA.

Study processing details: Counts of nucleated cells, estimated from reference gene primer amplification, were obtained. Repertoires were generated with immunoSEQ multiplex PCR, while TCRdb's copy carries only in-frame clones and drops some. That table furnishes V, J and clone size, whereas the DNA furnished D and trimming. The sample holds 35,000 or so clones; around 90% are singletons and the top ten take roughly three fifths. The CDR3 sequence is 15 residues long. Looked up from germline, CDR1 is LGHNA and CDR2 is YNFKEQ. The V end lost 1 base, the J end lost 7 bases, and 16 bases lay between the germline ends.

The specimen was peripheral blood. The receptor was isolated from a man in his 70s with acute or convalescent COVID-19. This chain joins TRBV4-2 and TRBJ1-2; weak D call: TRBD1 (6 bases). The CDR3 nucleotides read TGTGCCAGCAGCCAAGTGGGGGCAGGGGTTGGTGGCTACACCTTC. Encoded protein: CASSQVGAGVGGYTF.